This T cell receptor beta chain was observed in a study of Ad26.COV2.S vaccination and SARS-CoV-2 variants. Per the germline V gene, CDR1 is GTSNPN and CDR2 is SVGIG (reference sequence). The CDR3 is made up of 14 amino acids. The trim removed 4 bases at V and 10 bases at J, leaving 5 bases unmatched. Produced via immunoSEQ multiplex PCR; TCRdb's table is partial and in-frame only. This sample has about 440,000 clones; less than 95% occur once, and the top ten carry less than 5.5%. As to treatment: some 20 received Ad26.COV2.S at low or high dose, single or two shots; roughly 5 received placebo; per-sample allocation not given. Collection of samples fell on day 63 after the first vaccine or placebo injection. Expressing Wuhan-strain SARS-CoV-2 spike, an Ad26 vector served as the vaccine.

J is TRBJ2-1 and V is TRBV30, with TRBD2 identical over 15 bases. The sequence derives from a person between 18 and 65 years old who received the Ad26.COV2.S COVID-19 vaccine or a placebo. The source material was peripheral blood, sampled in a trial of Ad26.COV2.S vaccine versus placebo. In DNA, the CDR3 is TGTGCCTGGACTCCTGGGACTAGCGGGAGGGAGCAGTTCTTC. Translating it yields CAWTPGTSGREQFF.